This T cell receptor (beta chain) was found in a study of blood T cell repertoires in COVID-19. The germline V and J ends were trimmed by 4 bases and 1 base, with 14 bases remaining between them. CDR1 is SQVTM, CDR2 ANQGSEA, per germline. The CDR3 has 15 residues. In the original processing: How many nucleated cells were present was estimated from reference gene primer amplification. Libraries were prepared by immunoSEQ multiplex PCR; TCRdb keeps only in-frame clonotypes and omits some of them. V and J calls and clone size are as listed in that table; D and trimming were resolved from the DNA. Among under 200,000 clones listed, about 80% were seen once.

This chain joins TRBV29-1 and TRBJ1-5; D is perhaps TRBD1 (6 bases). Sequencing was performed on PBMCs or T cells enriched from blood (not recorded which). The TCR comes from a woman in her sixties who had recovered from COVID-19. CDR3 DNA sequence: TGCAGCGTTGTCGAATCAGGGGCAAGCAATCAGCCCCAGCATTTT. It specifies CSVVESGASNQPQHF. Full variable domain (rest looked up from reference TRBV29-1 and TRBJ1-5): SAVISQKPSRDICQRGTSLTIQCQVDSQVTMMFWYRQQPGQSLTLIATANQGSEATYESGFVIDKFPISRPNLTFSTLTVSNMSPEDSSIYLCSVVESGASNQPQHFGDGTRLSIL.